The clone carrying this TCR beta chain was seen a handful of times. As yet, its antigen is unknown. Clones were sequenced by immunoSEQ multiplex PCR, and TCRdb holds only the in-frame ones, with some missing. The sample shows under 13,000 clones, roughly 70% of them seen only once. These data come from a study of CD4 T cells in relation to SARS-CoV-2 and coronaviruses. Unexposed donor CD4+ T cells date from about 2011-2018, before the COVID-19 pandemic. The cells were cultured for under twelve days before CD4+ T cells were isolated. The ends were cut back, 4 bases at V and 2 bases at J, with 15 bases in the middle. The germline gives CDR1 SEHNR, CDR2 FQNEAQ (reference sequence). CDR3 length equals 15 residues.

The origin of this receptor is a human donor in good health. What was sequenced was CD4+ T cells from PBMCs, cultured in vitro. V is TRBV7-9 and J is TRBJ2-7, with D maybe TRBD1 (6 bases). The CDR3 sequence: CASSYGTGTAYEQYF. CDR3 nucleotides: TGTGCCAGCAGCTACGGTACAGGGACGGCCTACGAGCAGTACTTC. The whole variable domain, remainder taken from reference TRBV7-9 and TRBJ2-7, is DTGVSQNPRHKITKRGQNVTFRCDPISEHNRLYWYRQTLGQGPEFLTYFQNEAQLEKSRLLSDRFSAERPKGSFSTLEIQRTEQGDSAMYLCASSYGTGTAYEQYFGPGTRLTVT.